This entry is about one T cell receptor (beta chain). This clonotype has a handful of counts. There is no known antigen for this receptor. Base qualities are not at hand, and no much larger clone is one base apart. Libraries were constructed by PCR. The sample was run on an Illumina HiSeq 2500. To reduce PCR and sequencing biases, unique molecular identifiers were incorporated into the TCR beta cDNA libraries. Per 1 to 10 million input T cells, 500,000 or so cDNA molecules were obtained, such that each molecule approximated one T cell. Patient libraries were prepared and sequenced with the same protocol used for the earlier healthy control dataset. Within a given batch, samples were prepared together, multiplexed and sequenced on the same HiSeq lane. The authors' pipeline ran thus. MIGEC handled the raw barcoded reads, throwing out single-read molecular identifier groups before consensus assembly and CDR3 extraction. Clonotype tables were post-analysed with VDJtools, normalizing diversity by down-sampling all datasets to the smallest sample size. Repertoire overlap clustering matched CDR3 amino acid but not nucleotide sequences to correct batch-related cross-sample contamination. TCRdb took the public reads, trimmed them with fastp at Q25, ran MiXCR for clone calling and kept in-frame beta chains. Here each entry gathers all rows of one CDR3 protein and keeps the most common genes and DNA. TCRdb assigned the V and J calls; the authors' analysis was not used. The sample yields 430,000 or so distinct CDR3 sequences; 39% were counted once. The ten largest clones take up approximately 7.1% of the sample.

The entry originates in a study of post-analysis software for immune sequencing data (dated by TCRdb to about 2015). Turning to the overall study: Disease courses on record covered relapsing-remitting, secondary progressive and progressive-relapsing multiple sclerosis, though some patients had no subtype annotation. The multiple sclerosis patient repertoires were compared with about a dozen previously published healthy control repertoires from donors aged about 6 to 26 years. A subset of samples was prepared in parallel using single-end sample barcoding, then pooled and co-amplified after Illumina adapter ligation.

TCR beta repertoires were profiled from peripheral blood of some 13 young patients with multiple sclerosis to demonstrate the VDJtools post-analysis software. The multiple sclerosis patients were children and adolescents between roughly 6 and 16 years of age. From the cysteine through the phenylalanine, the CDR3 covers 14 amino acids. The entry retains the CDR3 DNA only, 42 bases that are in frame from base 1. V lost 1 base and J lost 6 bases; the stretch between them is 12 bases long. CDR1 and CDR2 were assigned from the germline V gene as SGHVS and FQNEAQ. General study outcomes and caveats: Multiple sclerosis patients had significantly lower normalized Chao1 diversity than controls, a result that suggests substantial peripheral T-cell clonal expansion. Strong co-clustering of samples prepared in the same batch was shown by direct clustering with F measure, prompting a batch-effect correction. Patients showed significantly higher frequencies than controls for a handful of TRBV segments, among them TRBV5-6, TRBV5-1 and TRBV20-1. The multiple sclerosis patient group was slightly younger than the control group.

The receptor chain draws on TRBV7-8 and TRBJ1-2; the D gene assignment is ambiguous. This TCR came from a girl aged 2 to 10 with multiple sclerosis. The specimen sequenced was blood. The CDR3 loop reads CASSLVPGFHGYTF. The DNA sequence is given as TGTGCCAGCAGCTTAGTTCCGGGGTTTCATGGCTACACCTTC.